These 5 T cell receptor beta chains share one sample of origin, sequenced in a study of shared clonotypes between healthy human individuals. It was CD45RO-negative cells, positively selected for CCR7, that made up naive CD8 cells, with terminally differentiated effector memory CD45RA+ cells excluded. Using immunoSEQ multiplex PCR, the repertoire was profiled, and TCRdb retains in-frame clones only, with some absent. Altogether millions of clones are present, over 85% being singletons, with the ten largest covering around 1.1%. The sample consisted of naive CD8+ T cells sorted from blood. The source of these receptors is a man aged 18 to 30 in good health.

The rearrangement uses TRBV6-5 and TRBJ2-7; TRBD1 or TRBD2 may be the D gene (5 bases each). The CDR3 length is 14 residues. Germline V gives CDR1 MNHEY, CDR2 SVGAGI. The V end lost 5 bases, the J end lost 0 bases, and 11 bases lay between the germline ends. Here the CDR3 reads CASSPGPGSYEQYF. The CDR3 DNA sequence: TGTGCCAGCAGTCCGGGACCGGGCTCCTACGAGCAGTACTTC.

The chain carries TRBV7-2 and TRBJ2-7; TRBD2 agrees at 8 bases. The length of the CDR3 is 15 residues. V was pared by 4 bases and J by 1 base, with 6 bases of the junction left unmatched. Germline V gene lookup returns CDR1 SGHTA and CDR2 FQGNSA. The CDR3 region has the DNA TGTGCCAGCAGCTCCCGGGGCGGGGGGTCCTACGAGCAGTACTTC. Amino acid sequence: CASSSRGGGSYEQYF.

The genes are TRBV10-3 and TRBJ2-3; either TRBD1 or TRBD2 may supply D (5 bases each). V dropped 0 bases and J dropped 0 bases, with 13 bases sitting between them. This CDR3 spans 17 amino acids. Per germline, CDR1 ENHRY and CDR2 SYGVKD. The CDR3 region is CAISESTRGGSTDTQYF. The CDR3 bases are TGTGCCATCAGTGAGTCGACGAGGGGCGGCAGCACAGATACGCAGTATTTT.

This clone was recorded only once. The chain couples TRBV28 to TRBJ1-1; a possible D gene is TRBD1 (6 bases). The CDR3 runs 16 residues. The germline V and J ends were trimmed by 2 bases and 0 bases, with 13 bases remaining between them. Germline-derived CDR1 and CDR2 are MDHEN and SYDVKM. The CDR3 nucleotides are TGTGCCAGCAGTTTAAGGGGAAGGGGGGTGAACACTGAAGCTTTCTTT. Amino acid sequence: CASSLRGRGVNTEAFF.

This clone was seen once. CDR3 loop: CASSLRSTDPYEQYF. The CDR3 DNA reads as TGTGCCAGCAGTTTACGTAGCACCGACCCTTACGAGCAGTACTTC. The chain combines TRBV27 with TRBJ2-7; D gene uncertain. CDR1 MNHEY and CDR2 SMNVEV come from the germline V gene (reference sequence). V was clipped by 2 bases and J by 4 bases, with 15 bases between them. CDR3 length: 15 amino acids.